Listed below are T cell receptor beta chains from one sample, sequenced in a study of T-cell memory formation after mild COVID-19. Each CDR3 protein gets one entry after TCRdb re-called the 5' RACE reads with MiXCR. Among 70,000 to 100,000 distinct CDR3 sequences, about 12% were seen once, and the ten largest hold roughly a quarter. The specimen sequenced was PBMCs or a T cell subset sorted from them (not recorded which). The source is an adult woman who had mild COVID-19 (a few samples of this study predate the infection). Cell type and time point are not known. The CDR3 runs from the conserved cysteine through the conserved F or W. Each record gives: CDR3 DNA, CDR3 protein, D gene, clone size, V gene, J gene. A D gene is named only where the DNA matches it firmly. Only some rows state a clone size, as once, few, many or a class for expanded clones.

CDR3nt: TGTGCCAGCAGCCCCCCCAAGGACAGGCTATCCTACAATGAGCAGTTCTTC
CDR3aa: CASSPPKDRLSYNEQFF
d_gene: TRBD1
abundance: few
v_gene: TRBV11-2
j_gene: TRBJ2-1

CDR3nt: TGCAGTGCTAGCTCGTCAGAGGGGAACTATGGCTACACCTTC
CDR3aa: CSASSSEGNYGYTF
d_gene: .
abundance: .
v_gene: TRBV20-1
j_gene: TRBJ1-2

CDR3nt: TGTGCCAGCATTTTTGTTGGTAGGACTGAAGCTTTCTTT
CDR3aa: CASIFVGRTEAFF
d_gene: .
abundance: few
v_gene: TRBV7-9
j_gene: TRBJ1-1

CDR3nt: TGCGCCAGCAGCCAAGATGGAGCGGAGGAGACCCAGTACTTC
CDR3aa: CASSQDGAEETQYF
d_gene: .
abundance: few
v_gene: TRBV4-1
j_gene: TRBJ2-5

CDR3nt: TGCAGCGTTGTGGTTGTAGAATCCTACGAGCAGTACTTC
CDR3aa: CSVVVVESYEQYF
d_gene: .
abundance: few
v_gene: TRBV29-1
j_gene: TRBJ2-7

CDR3nt: TGCGCCAGCAGCCAAGATCTGGATTCCCCGATAAACACTGAAGCTTTCTTT
CDR3aa: CASSQDLDSPINTEAFF
d_gene: .
abundance: .
v_gene: TRBV4-3
j_gene: TRBJ1-1

CDR3nt: TGTGCCAGCAGGATGACAGGGTTGGAGACCCAGTACTTC
CDR3aa: CASRMTGLETQYF
d_gene: TRBD1
abundance: few
v_gene: TRBV6-4
j_gene: TRBJ2-5

CDR3nt: TGCGCCAGCAGCCATGGCCCCAGGGTCGGGGAGGAGCAGTACTTC
CDR3aa: CASSHGPRVGEEQYF
d_gene: .
abundance: few
v_gene: TRBV4-1
j_gene: TRBJ2-7

CDR3nt: TGTGCCAGCAGCCCTAGCGGGGCCGCAGGTGATGAGCAGTTCTTC
CDR3aa: CASSPSGAAGDEQFF
d_gene: TRBD2
abundance: few
v_gene: TRBV7-2
j_gene: TRBJ2-1

CDR3nt: TGTGCCAGCAGACCCGGGACGGCGAACACTGAAGCTTTCTTT
CDR3aa: CASRPGTANTEAFF
d_gene: .
abundance: few
v_gene: TRBV7-6
j_gene: TRBJ1-1

CDR3nt: TGCAGTGCTAGTTGGACTAGCGGGAGGGCAGATTACGAGCAGTACTTC
CDR3aa: CSASWTSGRADYEQYF
d_gene: TRBD2
abundance: many
v_gene: TRBV20-1
j_gene: TRBJ2-7

CDR3nt: TGTGCCACCAGTGATTTAGGGACGGGTCAAGAGACCCAGTACTTC
CDR3aa: CATSDLGTGQETQYF
d_gene: .
abundance: .
v_gene: TRBV24-1
j_gene: TRBJ2-5

CDR3nt: TGTGCCAGCAGTTTGGGACTAGCGGGCACCGGGGGCTCCTACAATGAGCAGTTCTTC
CDR3aa: CASSLGLAGTGGSYNEQFF
d_gene: TRBD2
abundance: few
v_gene: TRBV12-3/TRBV12-4
j_gene: TRBJ2-1

CDR3nt: TGTGCCAGCAGCCATACAACGACAGGGGGCAATCAGCCCCAGCATTTT
CDR3aa: CASSHTTTGGNQPQHF
d_gene: TRBD1
abundance: many
v_gene: TRBV4-2
j_gene: TRBJ1-5

CDR3nt: TGCGCCAGCAGCCAAGATGGGGAAAAACGGAACACTGAAGCTTTCTTT
CDR3aa: CASSQDGEKRNTEAFF
d_gene: .
abundance: .
v_gene: TRBV4-3
j_gene: TRBJ1-1

CDR3nt: TGTGCCAGCAGCATAGGTGTCCCCCCAGATACGCAGTATTTT
CDR3aa: CASSIGVPPDTQYF
d_gene: .
abundance: .
v_gene: TRBV7-8
j_gene: TRBJ2-3

CDR3nt: TGTGCCAGCAGCTTAGCCTCTACCAAAGAGACCCAGTACTTC
CDR3aa: CASSLASTKETQYF
d_gene: .
abundance: few
v_gene: TRBV7-2
j_gene: TRBJ2-5

CDR3nt: TGTGCCAGCAGATTAGGACCGGATACGCAGTATTTT
CDR3aa: CASRLGPDTQYF
d_gene: .
abundance: few
v_gene: TRBV28
j_gene: TRBJ2-3

CDR3nt: TGCGCCAGCAGCCAAGATTCAGGGTTCTACAATGAGCAGTTCTTC
CDR3aa: CASSQDSGFYNEQFF
d_gene: .
abundance: .
v_gene: TRBV4-3
j_gene: TRBJ2-1

CDR3nt: TGTGCCAGCAGCTTAGTTGGGACAGGGCGCGAAAAACTGTTTTTT
CDR3aa: CASSLVGTGREKLFF
d_gene: TRBD1
abundance: few
v_gene: TRBV7-2
j_gene: TRBJ1-4

CDR3nt: TGTGCCAGCAGCTTCGTCACCGAACCCTACAATGAGCAGTTCTTC
CDR3aa: CASSFVTEPYNEQFF
d_gene: .
abundance: .
v_gene: TRBV7-9
j_gene: TRBJ2-1

CDR3nt: TGTGCCAGCAGCTTAGAGGGTGCAGGGTACACTGAAGCTTTCTTT
CDR3aa: CASSLEGAGYTEAFF
d_gene: .
abundance: .
v_gene: TRBV7-2
j_gene: TRBJ1-1

CDR3nt: TGTGCCAGCAGCGTATCTCTACGGAACACCGGGGAGCTGTTTTTT
CDR3aa: CASSVSLRNTGELFF
d_gene: .
abundance: few
v_gene: TRBV9
j_gene: TRBJ2-2

CDR3nt: TGTGCCTGGAGTGGCCCTACAGGCACAGATACGCAGTATTTT
CDR3aa: CAWSGPTGTDTQYF
d_gene: .
abundance: .
v_gene: TRBV30
j_gene: TRBJ2-3

CDR3nt: TGTGCCAGCAGGTACAGGGGGTCAGACTATGGCTACACCTTC
CDR3aa: CASRYRGSDYGYTF
d_gene: TRBD1
abundance: .
v_gene: TRBV5-6
j_gene: TRBJ1-2

CDR3nt: TGTGCCAGCAGCCAGGCTACGGGACAGGGCGGAGAGACCCAGTACTTC
CDR3aa: CASSQATGQGGETQYF
d_gene: TRBD1
abundance: few
v_gene: TRBV11-2
j_gene: TRBJ2-5

CDR3nt: TGTGCCAGTAGTATACTAAGGGCCGACAACACTGAAGCTTTCTTT
CDR3aa: CASSILRADNTEAFF
d_gene: .
abundance: once
v_gene: TRBV19
j_gene: TRBJ1-1

CDR3nt: TGTGCCAGCACCACCCTGGGACAGGGGGCCCAGGACGGGGAGCTGTTTTTT
CDR3aa: CASTTLGQGAQDGELFF
d_gene: TRBD1
abundance: .
v_gene: TRBV2
j_gene: TRBJ2-2

CDR3nt: TGTGCCAGCAGTTCGACAGGGGTGAAGTACTTC
CDR3aa: CASSSTGVKYF
d_gene: TRBD1
abundance: few
v_gene: TRBV7-6
j_gene: TRBJ2-7

CDR3nt: TGCGCCAGCAGCTACGGACAGGGATCAAATACGCAGTATTTT
CDR3aa: CASSYGQGSNTQYF
d_gene: TRBD1
abundance: .
v_gene: TRBV5-1
j_gene: TRBJ2-3

CDR3nt: TGTGCCAGCAGCTTAGCTAGGGGACTTGGACGGCTTGAAGCTTTCTTT
CDR3aa: CASSLARGLGRLEAFF
d_gene: .
abundance: .
v_gene: TRBV7-8
j_gene: TRBJ1-1

CDR3nt: TGTGCCAGCAGCTCCGAAACAGGGGTGGGAAACATTCAGTACTTC
CDR3aa: CASSSETGVGNIQYF
d_gene: TRBD1
abundance: .
v_gene: TRBV7-9
j_gene: TRBJ2-4

CDR3nt: TGCAGTGCTAGAGATCGGTCCGAGGGAAGGCAAGAGACCCAGTACTTC
CDR3aa: CSARDRSEGRQETQYF
d_gene: .
abundance: few
v_gene: TRBV20-1
j_gene: TRBJ2-5